Detailed here is one T cell receptor (beta chain). This entry belongs to a study of blood T cell repertoires in COVID-19. At the level of the study: Some COVID-19 samples were acute and others convalescent; all came from the United States, Italy and Spain. The analysed material was cDNA or gDNA that came from T cells, B-cell-depleted T cells, or PBMCs.

Looked up from germline, CDR1 is LGHNT and CDR2 is FRNRAP. V lost 5 bases to trimming and J lost 2 bases; unmatched junction nucleotides: 4. This CDR3 comprises 14 residues. The data were produced by immunoSEQ multiplex PCR, yet TCRdb's version contains in-frame clones alone and is incomplete. The sample holds 220,000 or so clones, more than 65% seen once. This TCR came from a woman aged 30 to 39 who had recovered from COVID-19. The source material was peripheral blood. The chain employs TRBV12-5 and TRBJ2-3, with 7 bases aligning to TRBD2. In DNA, the CDR3 is TGTGCTAGTGGTGGGGGGGGACTCACAGATACGCAGTATTTT. This gives the protein CASGGGGLTDTQYF.